This T cell receptor (beta chain) was profiled in a study of a mutant IDH1 vaccine in newly diagnosed glioma. Time point here: week 11, during vaccination. Every vaccination contained 300 ug of the mutant IDH1 20-mer peptide and was paired with topical imiquimod. Produced via immunoSEQ multiplex PCR; TCRdb's table is partial and in-frame only. The sample shows roughly 130,000 clones, around 80% of them seen only once. Germline V gene data show CDR1 as SEHNR and CDR2 as FQNEAQ (reference sequence). The CDR3 runs to 15 residues. V was clipped by 7 bases and J by 8 bases; unmatched bases: 10. A note on this clone: Its antigen is currently unknown.

The source is a man aged 35 to 55 with glioma. Here the sequenced sample was PBMCs, taken from a glioma patient whose treatment included an IDH1 peptide vaccine. The gene calls are TRBV7-9 and TRBJ2-1; 11 bases agree with TRBD2. CDR3 sequence reads: CASIRWGTSGYEQFF. In DNA form, the CDR3 reads TGTGCCAGCATCCGCTGGGGGACTAGCGGTTATGAGCAGTTCTTC. The full variable domain, rest sourced from reference TRBV7-9 and TRBJ2-1, is DTGVSQNPRHKITKRGQNVTFRCDPISEHNRLYWYRQTLGQGPEFLTYFQNEAQLEKSRLLSDRFSAERPKGSFSTLEIQRTEQGDSAMYLCASIRWGTSGYEQFFGPGTRLTVL.